A selection of T cell receptor beta chains follows, all from one sample in a study of OX40 agonist ivuxolimab in advanced cancers. This table comes from immunoSEQ multiplex PCR, and its TCRdb copy is limited to in-frame clones, with some not included. The data contain about 22,000 clones, less than 90% of them singletons. The sample consisted of CD4+ or CD8+ T cells sorted from blood, taken in a trial of the OX40 agonist ivuxolimab. Source of these receptors: an adult with an advanced solid tumor such as melanoma, head and neck, liver or kidney cancer. Each CDR3 is given with its conserved first and last residue. The order of the fields is J gene, D gene, clone size, V gene, CDR3 protein, CDR3 DNA. D genes are given only for firm matches. Rows give clone size only sometimes, using once, few, many, or a class for an expanded clone.

>TRBJ1-2|TRBD1|.|TRBV6-1
CASRGLGQGNYGYTF
TGTGCCAGCAGAGGACTTGGACAGGGGAACTATGGCTACACCTTC
>TRBJ1-5|TRBD1|.|TRBV28
CASSQTGVSGQPQHF
TGTGCCAGCAGTCAAACAGGGGTCTCGGGGCAGCCCCAGCATTTT
>TRBJ2-7|.|.|TRBV27
CASSLVKGAYEQYF
TGTGCCAGCAGTTTGGTAAAGGGCGCCTACGAGCAGTACTTC
>TRBJ2-1|.|.|TRBV4-1
CASSQGVNNEQFF
TGCGCCAGCAGCCAAGGGGTTAACAATGAGCAGTTCTTC
>TRBJ2-4|TRBD2|.|TRBV28
CASTAALTSGKNIQYF
TGTGCCAGCACCGCGGCCCTGACTAGCGGGAAAAACATTCAGTACTTC
>TRBJ2-3|.|.|TRBV25-1
CASSESRADTQYF
TGTGCCAGCAGTGAATCCCGCGCAGATACGCAGTATTTT
>TRBJ1-2|.|.|TRBV28
CASSFERNRSYGYTF
TGTGCCAGCAGTTTCGAAAGGAACAGAAGCTATGGCTACACCTTC
>TRBJ2-3|TRBD2|.|TRBV2
CASSGRGGPVTDTQYF
TGTGCCAGCAGTGGACGGGGAGGGCCGGTCACAGATACGCAGTATTTT
>TRBJ1-5|TRBD1|.|TRBV27
CASSLDRGSQPQHF
TGTGCCAGCAGTTTAGACAGGGGAAGTCAGCCCCAGCATTTT
>TRBJ1-1|.|.|TRBV6-1
CASSEDTRPVETEAFF
TGTGCCAGCAGTGAAGACACCCGCCCAGTTGAAACTGAAGCTTTCTTT
>TRBJ1-3|.|.|TRBV7-9
CASSPLAQGNTIYF
TGTGCCAGCAGCCCCCTGGCCCAGGGAAACACCATATATTTT
>TRBJ1-1|.|once|TRBV9
CASTFRGEGEAFF
TGTGCCAGCACCTTCAGGGGTGAGGGTGAAGCTTTCTTT
>TRBJ2-5|.|.|TRBV28
CASRPPSRGQETQYF
TGTGCCAGCAGACCCCCCTCTAGGGGGCAAGAGACCCAGTACTTC
>TRBJ2-5|TRBD2|few|TRBV29-1
CRPLGGRWTQYF
TGCAGACCCCTGGGGGGGAGGTGGACCCAGTACTTC
>TRBJ2-1|.|.|TRBV13
CASSGSFTGTERDEQFF
TGTGCCAGTAGCGGAAGCTTCACCGGGACCGAGCGCGATGAGCAGTTCTTC
>TRBJ2-7|.|.|TRBV6-5
CASSYGWGVEQYF
TGTGCCAGCAGTTACGGGTGGGGGGTCGAGCAGTACTTC
>TRBJ2-2|.|.|TRBV25-1
CASSKRQTAGELFF
TGTGCCAGCAGTAAAAGACAGACGGCCGGGGAGCTGTTTTTT
>TRBJ1-4|TRBD1|.|TRBV6-6
CASRERIRDRAEKLFF
TGTGCCAGCAGGGAGAGGATCCGGGACAGGGCTGAAAAACTGTTTTTT
>TRBJ2-3|.|.|TRBV5-6
CASSFRDSYSGDTQYF
TGTGCCAGCAGCTTCCGGGACTCCTACTCCGGAGATACGCAGTATTTT
>TRBJ2-7|.|.|TRBV28
CASSFQGSGYEQYF
TGTGCCAGCAGTTTCCAGGGGTCTGGATACGAGCAGTACTTC
>TRBJ2-5|.|.|TRBV7-2
CASSLALGGGETQYF
TGTGCCAGCAGCTTAGCCCTGGGGGGCGGAGAGACCCAGTACTTC
>TRBJ2-5|.|.|TRBV4-1
CASSLSFSGGETQYF
TGCGCCAGCAGCCTGTCCTTCTCGGGCGGAGAGACCCAGTACTTC
>TRBJ1-1|.|.|TRBV4-2
CASSPGVLVEAFF
TGTGCCAGCAGCCCAGGGGTGTTGGTTGAAGCTTTCTTT
>TRBJ2-2|.|.|TRBV27
CASSYSYTGELFF
TGTGCCAGCAGTTATAGCTACACCGGGGAGCTGTTTTTT
>TRBJ1-5|.|once|TRBV12-5
CASGLKTGYSNQPQHF
TGTGCTAGTGGTTTGAAGACAGGATATAGCAATCAGCCCCAGCATTTT
>TRBJ2-3|.|.|TRBV6-1
CASSEEYTDTQYF
TGTGCCAGCAGTGAAGAGTATACAGATACGCAGTATTTT
>TRBJ2-7|.|.|TRBV11-3
CASSLYYEQYF
TGTGCCAGCAGCTTATACTACGAGCAGTACTTC
>TRBJ1-1|.|.|TRBV6-6
CASTRGGNTEAFF
TGTGCCAGCACTCGCGGGGGGAACACTGAAGCTTTCTTT
>TRBJ2-3|.|once|TRBV11-2
CASSLSVTDTQYF
TGTGCCAGCAGCTTATCAGTCACAGATACGCAGTATTTT
>TRBJ1-2|.|.|TRBV25-1
CASSYTDSYRYGYTF
TGTGCCAGCAGTTACACTGACAGTTATCGGTATGGCTACACCTTC
>TRBJ2-7|.|.|TRBV11-1
CASSTDQGWSYEQYF
TGTGCCAGCAGCACAGACCAGGGTTGGTCCTACGAGCAGTACTTC
>TRBJ2-7|.|once|TRBV28
CASSLRTPGEQYF
TGTGCCAGCAGTCTTCGAACGCCGGGGGAGCAGTACTTC
>TRBJ1-1|.|.|TRBV28
CASSQDGGEAFF
TGTGCCAGCAGTCAGGACGGAGGTGAAGCTTTCTTT
>TRBJ1-2|.|.|TRBV5-6
CASSSMLTGPEHTF
TGTGCCAGCAGCTCTATGTTGACGGGCCCCGAACACACCTTC
>TRBJ1-3|.|.|TRBV10-3
CAIIDSLSGNTIYF
TGTGCCATCATTGACAGCCTCTCTGGAAACACCATATATTTT
>TRBJ1-4|.|.|TRBV30
CAWSEQLKLFF
TGTGCCTGGAGTGAACAGCTAAAACTGTTTTTT
>TRBJ1-2|TRBD1|.|TRBV25-1
CASSDPGTGGASNYGYTF
TGTGCCAGCAGTGACCCCGGGACAGGGGGCGCCTCTAACTATGGCTACACCTTC
>TRBJ2-1|TRBD2|.|TRBV19
CASSIRAGGIYNEQFF
TGTGCCAGTAGTATCAGAGCGGGAGGTATCTACAATGAGCAGTTCTTC
>TRBJ1-1|.|.|TRBV28
CASSRMDGYTEAFF
TGTGCCAGCAGCCGAATGGACGGATACACTGAAGCTTTCTTT
>TRBJ2-5|.|.|TRBV28
CASSVWETQYF
TGTGCCAGCAGTGTTTGGGAGACCCAGTACTTC
>TRBJ1-4|TRBD1|.|TRBV9
CASSAGTGINEKLFF
TGTGCCAGCAGCGCCGGGACAGGGATTAATGAAAAACTGTTTTTT
>TRBJ1-1|.|.|TRBV11-3
CASSSVGQSNNRNTEAFF
TGTGCCAGCAGCTCCGTCGGGCAGTCTAATAACCGGAACACTGAAGCTTTCTTT
>TRBJ2-3|.|.|TRBV7-9
CASSLGTGTPGDTQYF
TGTGCCAGCAGCTTAGGGACCGGGACCCCAGGTGATACGCAGTATTTT
>TRBJ1-2|.|.|TRBV27
CASSFGPQYGYTF
TGTGCCAGCAGTTTCGGGCCCCAATATGGCTACACCTTC
>TRBJ2-7|.|.|TRBV18
CASSPPLSWSSYEQYF
TGTGCCAGCTCACCACCCCTCAGCTGGAGCTCCTACGAGCAGTACTTC
>TRBJ2-5|.|.|TRBV4-1
CASSQRPGAQETQYF
TGCGCCAGCAGCCAAAGACCGGGGGCACAAGAGACCCAGTACTTC